This T cell receptor (beta chain) came from a study of shared clonotypes between healthy human individuals. The CDR3 has 13 residues. With 6 bases removed from V and 4 bases from J, the gap between germline ends came to 12 bases. CDR1 is MDHEN, CDR2 SYDVKM, per germline. TCRdb keeps only in-frame clones here, not all; method: immunoSEQ multiplex PCR. The table has 1,400,000 or so clones, about 98.5% seen once. The chain links TRBV28 to TRBJ1-2, with no clear D. The sequenced sample was naive CD4+ T cells sorted from blood. Subset indicated: CD45RA+ positively selected. The receptor was isolated from a man between 25 and 39 years old in good health. In nucleotides, the CDR3 is TGTGCCAGCAGACAGCTCGGGCTCTATGGCTACACCTTC. Its translation: CASRQLGLYGYTF.